What follows are 16 T cell receptor beta chains derived from one specimen sequenced in a study of T cell changes during pregnancy in multiple sclerosis. Profiling relied on immunoSEQ multiplex PCR, and the TCRdb table lists in-frame clones only, not all of them. The data hold more than 40,000 clones, with 80% to 95% observed a single time. The specimen comprised CD8+ T cells from peripheral blood mononuclear cells, sampled after pregnancy. These TCRs come from a female donor with multiple sclerosis, enrolled in a pregnancy study.

This chain links TRBV6-5 with TRBJ2-7; the match to TRBD1 covers 7 bases. J gave up 3 bases and V 4 bases, and 9 bases lay outside the gene matches. CDR1 is MNHEY and CDR2 is SVGAGI in the germline V gene. The CDR3 runs to 15 residues. CDR3 loop: CASSLVGTALYEQYF. CDR3 bases: TGTGCCAGCAGTTTAGTGGGGACAGCTCTCTACGAGCAGTACTTC.

The V gene is TRBV29-1, the J gene TRBJ1-2; the D is unclear. The CDR3 is 13 residues long. The ends were cut back, 4 bases at V and 2 bases at J, with 11 bases in the middle. Germline V gives CDR1 SQVTM, CDR2 ANQGSEA. CDR3 nucleotides: TGCAGCGTTGTCGAGGTAGTCAACTATGGCTACACCTTC. Its translation is CSVVEVVNYGYTF.

The chain uses TRBV9 and TRBJ2-2, with 12 nucleotides matching TRBD2. The trim removed 2 bases at V and 1 base at J, leaving 6 bases unmatched. The CDR3 sequence is 18 residues long. CDR1 SGDLS and CDR2 YYNGEE come from the germline V gene. CDR3 sequence: CASSVNSGLAGNTGELFF. The CDR3 coding sequence is TGTGCCAGCAGCGTCAACTCGGGACTAGCGGGGAACACCGGGGAGCTGTTTTTT. Drawing the rest from reference TRBV9 and TRBJ2-2, the complete variable domain is DSGVTQTPKHLITATGQRVTLRCSPRSGDLSVYWYQQSLDQGLQFLIQYYNGEERAKGNILERFSAQQFPDLHSELNLSSLELGDSALYFCASSVNSGLAGNTGELFFGEGSRLTVL.

The CDR3 sequence: CASSPGNEQFF. CDR3 DNA sequence: TGTGCCAGTAGTCCGGGGAATGAGCAGTTCTTC. The chain uses TRBV19 and TRBJ2-1; tentative D call: TRBD2 (5 bases). Trimming stripped 5 bases from V and 7 bases from J, with 6 bases between. This CDR3 contains 11 residues. CDR1 and CDR2 from the germline V gene are LNHDA and SQIVND (reference sequence).

The gene calls are TRBV10-1 and TRBJ1-6; 11 bases line up with TRBD1. The CDR3 has 16 residues. Germline assignment: CDR1 WNHNN and CDR2 SYGVQD (reference sequence). V trimming: 7 bases; J trimming: 3 bases; junction bases outside the gene matches: 5. CDR3 in amino acids: CASIGQGAGYNSPLHF. The CDR3 bases are TGCGCCAGCATCGGACAGGGGGCAGGCTATAATTCACCCCTCCACTTT.

V gene TRBV7-8 combines with J gene TRBJ2-2; D is ambiguous. V was pared by 5 bases and J by 10 bases, with 17 bases between. Germline-derived CDR1 and CDR2 are SGHVS and FQNEAQ. The CDR3 contains 14 residues. The chain's CDR3 is CASSPRIRNEELFF. DNA of the CDR3: TGTGCCAGCAGCCCGCGTATCAGGAATGAGGAGCTGTTTTTT.

The chain carries TRBV6-1 and TRBJ1-5; 7 nucleotides match TRBD1. Germline values: CDR1 MNHNS, CDR2 SASEGT. Trimming took 2 bases from V and 3 from J; bases not matched to a gene: 7. This CDR3 has 16 residues. In nucleotides, the CDR3 is TGTGCCAGCAGTGAATGGTCAGGGGGAATCAATCAGCCCCAGCATTTT. This translates into CASSEWSGGINQPQHF.

The chain has TRBV19 and TRBJ2-5; 9 bases line up with TRBD2. This CDR3 spans 16 amino acids. Germline values: CDR1 LNHDA, CDR2 SQIVND (reference sequence). With 5 bases clipped from V and 5 bases from J, the junction kept 12 bases outside the gene matches. Here the CDR3 DNA reads TGTGCCAGTAGTCCAGGGACTAGCTTTCCCAGGGAGACCCAGTACTTC. Translated, it gives CASSPGTSFPRETQYF.

The CDR3 is CASSVEGLPDTDTQYF. In DNA, the CDR3 is TGTGCCAGCAGCGTAGAAGGACTACCCGACACAGATACGCAGTATTTT. The chain combines TRBV9 with TRBJ2-3, with D possibly TRBD2 on 6 matching bases. The V gene lost 0 bases and the J gene lost 2 bases, with 13 bases spanning the gap. Germline V gives CDR1 SGDLS, CDR2 YYNGEE. CDR3 length: 16 amino acids.

J is TRBJ2-7 and V is TRBV5-1; D perhaps matches TRBD1 (6 bases). V gave up 7 bases and J gave up 0 bases, with 11 bases separating them. CDR1 is SGHRS, CDR2 YFSETQ, per germline. This CDR3 comprises 13 residues. The CDR3 loop is CASRDTNSYEQYF. CDR3 sequence (DNA): TGCGCCAGCCGGGACACTAACTCCTACGAGCAGTACTTC.

This clone showed up just once. The genes are TRBV5-5 and TRBJ2-7; D ambiguous. There are 15 residues in the CDR3. V was shortened by 0 bases and J by 3 bases, with 13 bases between the two germline ends. Looked up from germline, CDR1 is SGHKS and CDR2 is YYEKEE (reference sequence). In DNA, the CDR3 is TGTGCCAGCAGCTTGGAATGGCTTTTGGTCTACGAGCAGTACTTC. Protein: CASSLEWLLVYEQYF.

The chain joins TRBV4-1 to TRBJ1-1, with D possibly being TRBD1 (6 bases). Germline CDR1 reads MGHRA; CDR2 reads YSYEKL. V was pared by 0 bases and J by 8 bases, with 13 bases between. CDR3 length equals 14 residues. DNA for the CDR3: TGCGCCAGCAGCCAAGAAGGGAGCACAGGGGAAGCTTTCTTT. This codes for CASSQEGSTGEAFF.

The chain uses TRBV6-6 and TRBJ2-5; 8 nucleotides align to TRBD2. Per germline, CDR1 MNHNY and CDR2 SVGAGI (reference sequence). The CDR3 covers 14 residues. Trimming cost V 4 bases and J 5 bases; bases outside gene matches: 6. The CDR3: CASSFGLAQETQYF. In DNA, the CDR3 is TGTGCCAGCAGTTTCGGACTAGCTCAGGAGACCCAGTACTTC.

The chain is built from TRBV19 and TRBJ2-5; no clear D gene. The germline gives CDR1 LNHDA, CDR2 SQIVND (reference sequence). CDR3 size: 15 residues. Trimming took 1 base from V and 5 from J, leaving 14 bases between them. The CDR3 sequence: CASSIAGTDRETQYF. The CDR3 coding sequence is TGTGCCAGTAGTATAGCCGGTACAGACCGGGAGACCCAGTACTTC.

V gene TRBV27 combines with J gene TRBJ2-7; 7 bases are a match to TRBD1. V lost 8 bases, J lost 0 bases, and 7 bases stayed unmatched. This CDR3 comprises 14 residues. Per the germline V gene, CDR1 is MNHEY and CDR2 is SMNVEV (reference sequence). In nucleotides, the CDR3 is TGTGCCAGCTGGGGGACAGAGAGCTCCTACGAGCAGTACTTC. It is translated as CASWGTESSYEQYF.

This rearrangement joins TRBV27 to TRBJ1-1; D perhaps matches TRBD1 (6 bases). V lost 6 bases, J lost 3 bases, and 14 bases lay in between. Looked up from germline, CDR1 is MNHEY and CDR2 is SMNVEV (reference sequence). The CDR3 contains 14 residues. As DNA, the CDR3 is TGTGCCAGCAGGATGGACGGGGGGCACACTGAAGCTTTCTTT. Its protein is CASRMDGGHTEAFF.